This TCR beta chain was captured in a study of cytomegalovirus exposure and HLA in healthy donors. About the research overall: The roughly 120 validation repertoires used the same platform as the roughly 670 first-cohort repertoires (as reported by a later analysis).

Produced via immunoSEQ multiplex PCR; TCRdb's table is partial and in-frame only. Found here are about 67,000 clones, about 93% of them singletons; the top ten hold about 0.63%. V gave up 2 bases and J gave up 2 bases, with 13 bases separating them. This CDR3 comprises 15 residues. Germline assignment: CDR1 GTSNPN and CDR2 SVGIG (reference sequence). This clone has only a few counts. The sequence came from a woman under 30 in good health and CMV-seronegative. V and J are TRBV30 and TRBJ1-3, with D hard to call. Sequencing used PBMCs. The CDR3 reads CAWSRGTPAGNTIYF. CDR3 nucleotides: TGTGCCTGGAGTCGCGGAACCCCCGCTGGAAACACCATATATTTT.